Given below is one T cell receptor (beta chain) in context. Its target is unknown. Assay execution proceeded at the deep level. Only in-frame clones appear in the TCRdb table, and some are missing; sequencing was by immunoSEQ multiplex PCR. The sample has approximately 600,000 clones; around 95% are singletons. The naive CD8 subset, CD45RO-negative cells positively selected for CCR7, excluded terminally differentiated effector memory CD45RA+ cells. These data are taken from a study of shared clonotypes between healthy human individuals. Study at large: CD4 naive and CD4 memory each took three plates per donor, while CD8 naive took two and CD8 memory one. Study-wide points: Estimated clonotype richness was generally higher in naive than memory subsets. The donor pool, a small one, limited the genetic and exposure-history diversity represented.

There are 13 residues in the CDR3. The V gene's germline CDR1 is LNHDA and CDR2 SQIVND (reference sequence). Trimming left V 10 bases short and J 10 bases short, with 20 bases between. Sequences were obtained from naive CD8+ T cells sorted from blood. The sequence derives from a woman in her thirties in good health. This chain connects TRBV19 to TRBJ2-1; tentatively, D is TRBD2 (6 bases). CDR3 in DNA: TGTGCCACTAGCGAAATTGCTCCTACGGAGCAGTTCTTC. Translating it yields CATSEIAPTEQFF.